This T cell receptor beta chain was found in a study of cytomegalovirus exposure and HLA in healthy donors. Overall study findings and caveats: In a later analysis, first-cohort TCR clusters were found to tend to co-occur in the approximately 110 validation repertoires.

As regards this clone: Its cognate antigen is unknown.

CDR1 is DFQATT, CDR2 SNEGSKA, per germline (reference sequence). Trimming took 1 base from V and 7 from J, leaving 4 bases between them. The CDR3 is 11 residues long. Generated by immunoSEQ multiplex PCR, the TCRdb table keeps only in-frame clones and is missing some. The sample holds some 69,000 clones, 85% to 95% seen once. The sequenced sample was PBMCs. The receptor comes from a young man in good health and CMV-seropositive. The genes are TRBV20-1 and TRBJ2-2, with unresolved D. The CDR3 spells CSARGSGELFF. CDR3 sequence (DNA): TGCAGTGCTAGAGGTAGCGGGGAGCTGTTTTTT.